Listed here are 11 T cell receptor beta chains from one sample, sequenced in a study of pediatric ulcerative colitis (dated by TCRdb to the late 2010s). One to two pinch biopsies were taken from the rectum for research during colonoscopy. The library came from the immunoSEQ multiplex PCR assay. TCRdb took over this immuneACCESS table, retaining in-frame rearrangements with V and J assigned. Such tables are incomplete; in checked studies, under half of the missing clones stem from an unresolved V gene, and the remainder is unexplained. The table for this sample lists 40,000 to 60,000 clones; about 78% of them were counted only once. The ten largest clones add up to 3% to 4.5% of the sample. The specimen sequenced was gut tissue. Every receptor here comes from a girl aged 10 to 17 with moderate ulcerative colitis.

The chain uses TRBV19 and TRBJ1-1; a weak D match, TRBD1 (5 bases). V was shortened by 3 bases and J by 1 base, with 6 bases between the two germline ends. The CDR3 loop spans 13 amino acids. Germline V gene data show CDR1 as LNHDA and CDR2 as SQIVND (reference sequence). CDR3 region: CASSMGENTEAFF. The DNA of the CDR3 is TGTGCCAGTAGTATGGGGGAGAACACTGAAGCTTTCTTT.

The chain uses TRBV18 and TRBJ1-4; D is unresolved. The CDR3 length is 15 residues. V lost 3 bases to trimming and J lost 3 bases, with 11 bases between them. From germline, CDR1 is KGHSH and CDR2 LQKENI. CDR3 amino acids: CASSPRTESNEKLFF. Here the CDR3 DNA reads TGTGCCAGCTCACCCCGGACGGAGTCTAATGAAAAACTGTTTTTT.

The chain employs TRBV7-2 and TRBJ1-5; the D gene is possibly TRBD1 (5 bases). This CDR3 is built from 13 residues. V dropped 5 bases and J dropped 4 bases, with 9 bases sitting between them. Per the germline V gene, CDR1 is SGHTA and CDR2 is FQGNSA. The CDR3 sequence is CASSLGPNQPQHF. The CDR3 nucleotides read TGTGCCAGCAGCCTGGGACCGAATCAGCCCCAGCATTTT.

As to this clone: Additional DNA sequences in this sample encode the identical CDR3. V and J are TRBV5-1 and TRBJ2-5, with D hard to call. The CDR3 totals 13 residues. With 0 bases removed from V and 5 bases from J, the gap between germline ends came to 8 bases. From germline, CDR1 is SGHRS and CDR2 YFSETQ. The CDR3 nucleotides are TGCGCCAGCAGCTTGGCCCTTGGGGAGACCCAGTACTTC. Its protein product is CASSLALGETQYF.

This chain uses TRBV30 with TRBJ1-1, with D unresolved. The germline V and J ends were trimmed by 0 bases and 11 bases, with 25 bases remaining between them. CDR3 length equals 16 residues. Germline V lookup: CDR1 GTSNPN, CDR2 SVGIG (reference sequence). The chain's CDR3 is CAWSVKFRGLGSRAFF. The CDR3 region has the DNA TGTGCCTGGAGTGTAAAATTTCGGGGTTTGGGGAGTAGGGCTTTCTTT.

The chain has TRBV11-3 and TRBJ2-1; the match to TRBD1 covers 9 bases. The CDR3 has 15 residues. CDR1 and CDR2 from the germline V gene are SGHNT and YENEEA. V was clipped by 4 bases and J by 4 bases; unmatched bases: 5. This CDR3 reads CASSSGQGFYNEQFF. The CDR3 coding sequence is TGTGCCAGCAGCTCCGGACAGGGGTTTTACAATGAGCAGTTCTTC.

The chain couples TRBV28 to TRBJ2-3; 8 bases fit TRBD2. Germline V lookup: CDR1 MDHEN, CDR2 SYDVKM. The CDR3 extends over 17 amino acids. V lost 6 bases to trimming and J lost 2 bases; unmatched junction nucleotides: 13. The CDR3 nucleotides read TGTGCCAGCAGACTCCGGGTAGCGGGACCAGCCACAGATACGCAGTATTTT. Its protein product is CASRLRVAGPATDTQYF.

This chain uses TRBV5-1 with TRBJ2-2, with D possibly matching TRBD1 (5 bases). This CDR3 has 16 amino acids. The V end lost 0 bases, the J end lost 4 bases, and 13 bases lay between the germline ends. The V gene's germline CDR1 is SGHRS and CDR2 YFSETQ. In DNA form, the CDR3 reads TGCGCCAGCAGCTTGGGGGCTGACAGATCCACCGGGGAGCTGTTTTTT. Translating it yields CASSLGADRSTGELFF.

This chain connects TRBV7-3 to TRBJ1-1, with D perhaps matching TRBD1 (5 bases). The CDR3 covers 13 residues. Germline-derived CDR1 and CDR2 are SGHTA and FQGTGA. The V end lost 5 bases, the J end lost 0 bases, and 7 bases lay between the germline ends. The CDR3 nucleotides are TGTGCCAGCAGCAGGGGTTTGAACACTGAAGCTTTCTTT. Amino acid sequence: CASSRGLNTEAFF. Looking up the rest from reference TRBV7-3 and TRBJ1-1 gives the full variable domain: GAGVSQTPSNKVTEKGKYVELRCDPISGHTALYWYRQSLGQGPEFLIYFQGTGAADDSGLPNDRFFAVRPEGSVSTLKIQRTERGDSAVYLCASSRGLNTEAFFGQGTRLTVV.

CDR3 DNA sequence: TGTGCCAGCAGCCAAGATGGGGGGGGGACAGATACGCAGTATTTT. Translating gives CASSQDGGGTDTQYF. This chain joins TRBV4-2 and TRBJ2-3; 7 nucleotides line up with TRBD2. This CDR3 comprises 15 residues. In germline, CDR1 is LGHNA, CDR2 YNFKEQ. Unmatched junction bases numbered 3, after V lost 0 bases and J lost 3 bases.

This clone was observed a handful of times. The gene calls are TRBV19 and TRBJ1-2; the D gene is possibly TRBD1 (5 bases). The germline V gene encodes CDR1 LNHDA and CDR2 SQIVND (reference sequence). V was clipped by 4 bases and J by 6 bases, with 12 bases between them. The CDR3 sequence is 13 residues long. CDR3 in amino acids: CASSTSGLHGYTF. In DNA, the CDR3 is TGTGCCAGTAGTACATCAGGGTTGCATGGCTACACCTTC.